This is a list of T cell receptor beta chains from one sample in a study of T-cell memory formation after mild COVID-19. TCRdb ran MiXCR on the 5' RACE reads and lists one entry per CDR3 protein. Of some 300,000 distinct CDR3 sequences in the sample, around 20% are singletons; the top ten hold roughly a fifth. The sample consisted of PBMCs or a T cell subset sorted from them (not recorded which). The receptors were gathered from a man younger than 30 who had mild COVID-19 (a few samples of this study predate the infection). Cell type and time point are not known. The CDR3 runs from the conserved cysteine through the conserved F or W. A D gene is named only where the DNA matches it firmly. Clone sizes are given selectively: once, few, many, or a class where the clone is expanded.

v_gene	abundance	d_gene	j_gene	CDR3aa	CDR3nt
TRBV18	-	TRBD2	TRBJ2-1	CASSPSSGGYNEQFF	TGTGCCAGCTCACCATCTAGCGGGGGATACAATGAGCAGTTCTTC
TRBV28	few	TRBD2	TRBJ2-1	CASSLGLAGGRQFF	TGTGCCAGCAGTTTAGGACTAGCGGGGGGGCGCCAGTTCTTC
TRBV7-2	-	-	TRBJ1-2	CASSLVLGQTYGYTF	TGTGCCAGCAGCTTAGTTTTAGGACAAACATATGGCTACACCTTC
TRBV20-1	few	-	TRBJ2-2	CSARATETNTGELFF	TGCAGTGCTAGAGCTACGGAGACCAACACCGGGGAGCTGTTTTTT
TRBV6-5	-	TRBD2	TRBJ2-6	CASSRTAGGAPGANVLTF	TGTGCCAGCAGTCGAACCGCGGGGGGCGCACCAGGGGCCAACGTCCTGACTTTC
TRBV27	few	TRBD1	TRBJ1-6	CASSIRGHSPLHF	TGTGCCAGCAGCATCAGGGGGCATTCACCCCTCCACTTT
TRBV5-1	few	-	TRBJ2-7	CASSLGRTSYEQYF	TGCGCCAGCAGCTTGGGGAGAACCTCCTACGAGCAGTACTTC
TRBV4-1	-	-	TRBJ2-7	CASSPTQGGDYEQYF	TGCGCCAGCAGCCCCACACAGGGGGGGGATTACGAGCAGTACTTC
TRBV18	few	TRBD1	TRBJ1-1	CASSATGADTEAFF	TGTGCCAGCTCGGCGACAGGGGCGGACACTGAAGCTTTCTTT
TRBV11-2	few	-	TRBJ1-4	CASRNRDKDEKLFF	TGTGCCAGCAGGAACCGGGATAAGGATGAAAAACTGTTTTTT
TRBV6-2/TRBV6-3	few	-	TRBJ2-2	CASVWGHTGELFF	TGTGCCAGCGTCTGGGGGCACACCGGGGAGCTGTTTTTT